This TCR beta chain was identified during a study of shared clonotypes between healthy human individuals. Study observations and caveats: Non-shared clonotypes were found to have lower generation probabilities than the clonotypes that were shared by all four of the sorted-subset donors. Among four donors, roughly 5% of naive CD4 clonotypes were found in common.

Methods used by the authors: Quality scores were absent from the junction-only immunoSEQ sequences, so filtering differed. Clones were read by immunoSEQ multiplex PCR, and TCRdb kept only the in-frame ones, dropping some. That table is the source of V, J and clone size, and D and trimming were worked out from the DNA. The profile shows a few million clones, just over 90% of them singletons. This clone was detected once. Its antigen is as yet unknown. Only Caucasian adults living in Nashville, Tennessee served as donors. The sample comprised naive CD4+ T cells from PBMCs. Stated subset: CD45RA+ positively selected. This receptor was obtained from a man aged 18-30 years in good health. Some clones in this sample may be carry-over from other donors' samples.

CDR3 bases: TGCAGCGTTCGTATCGGTGTTGACGGTGGCTACACCTTC. This codes for CSVRIGVDGGYTF. The gene calls are TRBV29-1 and TRBJ1-2, with D hard to call. The CDR3 is 13 residues long. CDR1 is SQVTM, CDR2 ANQGSEA, per germline. Trimming removed 5 bases from V and 7 bases from J, with 17 bases in between.